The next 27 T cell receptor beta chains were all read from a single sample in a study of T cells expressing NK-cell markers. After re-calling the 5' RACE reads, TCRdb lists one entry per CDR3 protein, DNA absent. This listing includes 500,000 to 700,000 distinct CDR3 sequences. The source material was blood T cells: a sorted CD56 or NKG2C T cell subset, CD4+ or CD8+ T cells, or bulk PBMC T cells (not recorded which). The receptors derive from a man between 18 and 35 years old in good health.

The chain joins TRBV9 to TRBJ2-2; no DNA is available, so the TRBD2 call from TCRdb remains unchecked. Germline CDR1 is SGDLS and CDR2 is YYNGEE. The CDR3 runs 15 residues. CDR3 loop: CASSQTSGSAGELFF. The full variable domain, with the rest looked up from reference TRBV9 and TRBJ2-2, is DSGVTQTPKHLITATGQRVTLRCSPRSGDLSVYWYQQSLDQGLQFLIQYYNGEERAKGNILERFSAQQFPDLHSELNLSSLELGDSALYFCASSQTSGSAGELFFGEGSRLTVL.

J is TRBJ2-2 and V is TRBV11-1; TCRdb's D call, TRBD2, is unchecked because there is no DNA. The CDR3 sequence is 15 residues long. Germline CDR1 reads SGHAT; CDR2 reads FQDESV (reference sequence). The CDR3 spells CASSTRDSNTGELFF.

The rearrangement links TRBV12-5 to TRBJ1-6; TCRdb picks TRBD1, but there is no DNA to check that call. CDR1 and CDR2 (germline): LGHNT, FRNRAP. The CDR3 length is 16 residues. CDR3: CASGLVHRGQNSPLHF. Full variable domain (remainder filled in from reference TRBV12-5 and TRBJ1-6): DARVTQTPRHKVTEMGQEVTMRCQPILGHNTVFWYRQTMMQGLELLAYFRNRAPLDDSGMPKDRFSAEMPDATLATLKIQPSEPRDSAVYFCASGLVHRGQNSPLHFGNGTRLTVT.

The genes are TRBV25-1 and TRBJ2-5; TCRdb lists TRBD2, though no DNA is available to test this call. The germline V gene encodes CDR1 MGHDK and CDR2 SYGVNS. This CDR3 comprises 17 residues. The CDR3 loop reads CASSESSRPGGMETQYF.

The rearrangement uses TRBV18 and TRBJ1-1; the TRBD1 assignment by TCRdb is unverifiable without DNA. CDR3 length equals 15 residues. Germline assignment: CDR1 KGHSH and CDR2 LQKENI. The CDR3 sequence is CASSPIQGANTEAFF.

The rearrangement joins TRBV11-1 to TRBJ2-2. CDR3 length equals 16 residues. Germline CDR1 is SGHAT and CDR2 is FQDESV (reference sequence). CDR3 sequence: CASSLRVLANTGELFF.

CDR3 region: CASGGGFTEAFF. V and J are TRBV25-1 and TRBJ1-1. The CDR3 is 12 residues long. From germline, CDR1 is MGHDK and CDR2 SYGVNS.

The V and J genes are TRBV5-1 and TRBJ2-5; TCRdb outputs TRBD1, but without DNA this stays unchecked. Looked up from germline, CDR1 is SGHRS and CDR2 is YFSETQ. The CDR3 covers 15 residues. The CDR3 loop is CASSSHTGGGETQYF.

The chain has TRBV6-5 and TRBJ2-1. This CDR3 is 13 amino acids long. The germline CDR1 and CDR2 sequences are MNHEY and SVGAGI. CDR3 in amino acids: CASSYYPLNEQFF.

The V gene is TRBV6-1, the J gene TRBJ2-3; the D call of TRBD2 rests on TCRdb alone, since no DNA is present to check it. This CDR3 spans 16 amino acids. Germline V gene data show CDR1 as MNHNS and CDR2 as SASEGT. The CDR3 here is CASRTRLAGVTDTQYF.

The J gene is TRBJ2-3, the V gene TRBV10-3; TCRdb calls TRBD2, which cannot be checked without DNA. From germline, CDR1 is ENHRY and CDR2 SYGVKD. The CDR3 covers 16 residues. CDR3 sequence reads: CAIKGSEAGEVDTQYF.

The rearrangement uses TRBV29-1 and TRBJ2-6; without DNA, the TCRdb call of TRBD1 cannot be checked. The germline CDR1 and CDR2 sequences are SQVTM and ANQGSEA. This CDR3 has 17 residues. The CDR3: CSVGVRGGSSGANVLTF.

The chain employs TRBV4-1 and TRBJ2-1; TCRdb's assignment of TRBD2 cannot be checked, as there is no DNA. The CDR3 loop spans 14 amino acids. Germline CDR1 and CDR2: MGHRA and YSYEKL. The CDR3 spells CASSHETSYNEQFF.

CDR3 in amino acids: CASSQQYGTDEKLFF. This chain uses TRBV4-2 with TRBJ1-4; the TRBD1 assignment by TCRdb is unverifiable without DNA. CDR1 and CDR2 from the germline V gene are LGHNA and YNFKEQ. This CDR3 contains 15 residues.

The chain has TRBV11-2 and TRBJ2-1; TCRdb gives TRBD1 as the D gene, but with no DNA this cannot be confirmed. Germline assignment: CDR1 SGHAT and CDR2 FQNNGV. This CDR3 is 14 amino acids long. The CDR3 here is CASATTGGHNEQFF. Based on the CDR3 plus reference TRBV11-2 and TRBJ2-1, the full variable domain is EAGVAQSPRYKIIEKRQSVAFWCNPISGHATLYWYQQILGQGPKLLIQFQNNGVVDDSQLPKDRFSAERLKGVDSTLKIQPAKLEDSAVYLCASATTGGHNEQFFGPGTRLTVL.

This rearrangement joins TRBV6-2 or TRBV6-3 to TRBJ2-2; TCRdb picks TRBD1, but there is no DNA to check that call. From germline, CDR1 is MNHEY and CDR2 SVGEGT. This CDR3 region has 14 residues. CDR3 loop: CASRVDRVHGELFF.

The CDR3 loop is CASSQGELSNTQYF. V is TRBV4-1 and J is TRBJ2-3. The CDR3 contains 14 residues. Germline lookup yields CDR1 MGHRA and CDR2 YSYEKL.

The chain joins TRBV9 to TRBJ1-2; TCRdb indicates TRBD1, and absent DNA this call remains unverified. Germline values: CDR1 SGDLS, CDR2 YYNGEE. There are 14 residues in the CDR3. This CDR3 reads CASSRAPDDQGYTF.

CDR3 loop: CASSFLPGLIPF. J is TRBJ1-2 and V is TRBV11-2. From germline, CDR1 is SGHAT and CDR2 FQNNGV. CDR3 length: 12 residues. The full variable domain, with the rest looked up from reference TRBV11-2 and TRBJ1-2, is EAGVAQSPRYKIIEKRQSVAFWCNPISGHATLYWYQQILGQGPKLLIQFQNNGVVDDSQLPKDRFSAERLKGVDSTLKIQPAKLEDSAVYLCASSFLPGLIPFGSGTRLTVV.

This CDR3 reads CSVILSSYNEQFF. This chain links TRBV29-1 with TRBJ2-1. The CDR3 sequence is 13 residues long. The germline V gene has CDR1 SQVTM and CDR2 ANQGSEA.

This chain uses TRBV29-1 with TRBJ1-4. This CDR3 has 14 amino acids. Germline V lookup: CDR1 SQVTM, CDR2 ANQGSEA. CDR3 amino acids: CSVLDLRRREKLFF.

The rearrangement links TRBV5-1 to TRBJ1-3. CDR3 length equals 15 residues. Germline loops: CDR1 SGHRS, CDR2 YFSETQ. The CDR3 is CASSTDTASGNTIYF.

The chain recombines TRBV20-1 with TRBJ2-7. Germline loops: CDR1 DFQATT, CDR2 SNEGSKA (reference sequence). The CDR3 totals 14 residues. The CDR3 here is CSARVPGVMWEQYF.

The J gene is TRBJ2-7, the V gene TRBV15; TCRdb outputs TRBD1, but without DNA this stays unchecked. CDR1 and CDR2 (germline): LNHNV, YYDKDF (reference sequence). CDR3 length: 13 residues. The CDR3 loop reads CATTDRERGRQYF. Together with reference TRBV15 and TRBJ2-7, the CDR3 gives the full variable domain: DAMVIQNPRYQVTQFGKPVTLSCSQTLNHNVMYWYQQKSSQAPKLLFHYYDKDFNNEADTPDNFQSRRPNTSFCFLDIRSPGLGDTAMYLCATTDRERGRQYFGPGTRLTVT.

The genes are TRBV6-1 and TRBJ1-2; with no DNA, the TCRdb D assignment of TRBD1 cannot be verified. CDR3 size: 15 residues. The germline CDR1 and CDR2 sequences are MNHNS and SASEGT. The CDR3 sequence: CASSTAGTGRYGYTF.

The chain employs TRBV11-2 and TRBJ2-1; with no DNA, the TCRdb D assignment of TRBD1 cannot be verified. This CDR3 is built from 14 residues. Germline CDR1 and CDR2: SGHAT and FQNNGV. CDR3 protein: CASRTTGKRRRTVF.

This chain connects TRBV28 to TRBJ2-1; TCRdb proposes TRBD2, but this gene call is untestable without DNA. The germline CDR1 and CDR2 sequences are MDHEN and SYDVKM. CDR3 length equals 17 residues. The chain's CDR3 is CASSLLRLAGDGNEQFF.